This note documents a single T cell receptor (beta chain) sequence. It lacks a known antigen. Base qualities are not recorded, but no much larger clone differs from it by a single base. The collaborating institutions used their own protocols to collect whole blood in K2EDTA tubes. For TCRbeta analysis, collaborators shipped samples in one of three forms: frozen whole blood, isolated PBMCs, or DNA extracted from either of those sample types. TCRbeta CDR3 regions were amplified from genomic DNA using the immunoSEQ Assay, a bias-controlled multiplex PCR. The study's own analysis went as follows. The number of nucleated cells in each sample was estimated by amplification of reference gene primers within the assay. To quantify the absolute abundance of each unique TCRbeta CDR3 rearrangement, sequence reads were collapsed and filtered. For each sample, productive Simpson clonality was calculated as the square root of Simpson's diversity index across productive rearrangements. In TCRdb, the immuneACCESS table is reduced to in-frame sequences with V and J assigned. These tables do not hold every clone; where another copy was compared, an unresolved V gene accounts for under half, and the others remain unexplained. The D gene and trimming were derived from the DNA, and the V and J assignments and clone size from that table. The sample table shows around 120,000 clones, and 65% to 90% are seen once. The ten top clones hold about a tenth of the sample.

These data belong to a study of blood T cell repertoires in COVID-19 (dated by TCRdb to 2019 to 2021). In terms of the full investigation: Samples covering the acute and convalescent phases of COVID-19 were provided by collaborators in the United States, Italy and Spain. The material from the prospective study consisted of cDNA or gDNA derived from T cells, B-cell-depleted T cells, or PBMCs. Subjects who had been exposed to COVID-19, were actively infected with it, or had recovered from it provided the deeply sampled blood TCRbeta repertoires that made up the dataset. A freely available public database, intended as a resource for researchers studying the immune response to SARS-CoV-2, is where the repertoires were released. Samples came from the ongoing ImmuneRACE study (first 160 participants) plus 1,254 subjects from 6 global collaborators. The sample metadata nearly always contained a de-identified subject ID, COVID-19 status, age in years and sex. Where available, HLA class I and class II types were obtained from metadata supplied by the sample provider rather than from assay-based typing. Here is what the overall study found, with its caveats: How much clinical and demographic metadata was included differed by source and by participant, and the metadata was provided uncurated.

This receptor was taken from a man older than 75 with acute or convalescent COVID-19. The sample taken for sequencing was peripheral blood.

The CDR3: CASGPTRAGGYTF. The nucleotide sequence reads as follows: TGTGCTAGTGGCCCTACCAGGGCGGGGGGCTACACCTTC. The V and J genes are TRBV12-5 and TRBJ1-2, and possibly TRBD1, on 5 matching bases. V is cut by 6 bases and J by 8 bases, and the space between the germline ends is 16 bases. Via the germline V gene, CDR1 is LGHNT and CDR2 FRNRAP. The CDR3 covers 13 residues, taking in both the cysteine and the phenylalanine. Just CDR3 DNA is preserved here, 39 bases in frame from base 1.